Listed here are 20 T cell receptor beta chains from one sample, sequenced in a study of post-analysis software for immune sequencing data (dated by TCRdb to the mid-2010s). Overall study results and their limits: Patients showed significantly higher frequencies than controls for a handful of TRBV segments, among them TRBV5-6, TRBV5-1 and TRBV20-1.

The library was built by means of PCR. Sequencing relied on an Illumina HiSeq 2500. Unique molecular identifiers were incorporated into TCR beta cDNA libraries to reduce PCR and sequencing biases. TCRdb ran its own pipeline on the public reads, namely fastp trimming at Q25 and MiXCR clone calling, and kept in-frame beta chains. Rows with a matching CDR3 protein are joined into one entry that keeps the most common DNA and genes. For this sample the table gives roughly 730,000 distinct CDR3 sequences, of which 25% to 30% were detected only once. The top ten constitute more than 0.45% of the sample. Antigens of these TCRs are unknown. Sequences were obtained from blood. The receptor source for this set is a girl aged 10 to 17 with multiple sclerosis.

The chain recombines TRBV5-1 with TRBJ2-1; D not resolved. Germline-derived CDR1 and CDR2 are SGHRS and YFSETQ. The V gene lost 4 bases and the J gene lost 10 bases, with 18 bases spanning the gap. This CDR3 comprises 14 residues. CDR3 DNA: TGCGCCAGCAGCCCAGACCCGAAGGTAGAGGAGCAGTTCTTC. Translation: CASSPDPKVEEQFF.

The chain links TRBV5-1 to TRBJ2-3; D might be TRBD2 (6 bases). Per the germline V gene, CDR1 is SGHRS and CDR2 is YFSETQ. Trimming pared 0 bases from V and 10 bases from J, leaving 15 bases between. This CDR3 spans 14 amino acids. This CDR3 is CASSLDAGGSPQYF. The CDR3 nucleotides are TGCGCCAGCAGCTTGGACGCCGGGGGAAGCCCGCAGTATTTT. The complete variable domain, with remaining parts taken from reference TRBV5-1 and TRBJ2-3, reads KAGVTQTPRYLIKTRGQQVTLSCSPISGHRSVSWYQQTPGQGLQFLFEYFSETQRNKGNFPGRFSGRQFSNSRSEMNVSTLELGDSALYLCASSLDAGGSPQYFGPGTRLTVL.

This clonotype was counted between two and nine times. J is TRBJ1-5 and V is TRBV24-1; TRBD1 matches at 7 bases. CDR3 size: 13 residues. V lost 5 bases and J lost 9; bases outside the gene matches: 6. Germline V CDR1 and CDR2: KGHDR, SFDVKD. CDR3 sequence (DNA): TGTGCCACCAGTGGGGACAGCCTACGGCCCCAGCATTTT. This translates into CATSGDSLRPQHF.

This clonotype turned up a few times. The V and J genes are TRBV20-1 and TRBJ1-2; D is ambiguous. Germline V lookup: CDR1 DFQATT, CDR2 SNEGSKA (reference sequence). The CDR3 extends over 13 amino acids. V lost 3 bases and J 7 bases, leaving 15 bases between the germline ends. In DNA form, the CDR3 reads TGCAGTGCTAGTGGGTCTCTATCTAGTGGCTACACCTTC. Amino acids: CSASGSLSSGYTF.

Turning to this clonotype: This may come from a read error, since a much larger clone is one base off. The rearrangement joins TRBV10-3 to TRBJ2-6; 7 bases agree with TRBD1. This CDR3 region has 17 residues. V gave up 4 bases and J gave up 6 bases; unmatched junction bases: 12. Germline-derived CDR1 and CDR2 are ENHRY and SYGVKD. The CDR3 region is CAISVTGSPPEANVLTF. The CDR3 nucleotides read TGTGCCATCAGTGTGACAGGGTCCCCTCCGGAGGCCAACGTCCTGACTTTC.

The J gene is TRBJ2-4, the V gene TRBV28; 15 bases match TRBD2. The better agreement between TRBJ2-7 and the DNA end casts doubt on the J call. CDR1 is MDHEN, CDR2 SYDVKM, per germline. This CDR3 is built from 15 residues. The CDR3 loop reads CASRGLAGGGYEQYF. The CDR3 region has the DNA TGTGCCAGCAGGGGACTAGCGGGAGGAGGCTACGAGCAGTACTTC.

This clonotype has just a few counts. This chain links TRBV12-3 or TRBV12-4 with TRBJ1-5, with 10 bases matching TRBD1. This CDR3 has 16 amino acids. With V trimmed by 6 bases and J by 6 bases, 11 bases remained unmatched. This chain's CDR3 is CASSRGQGVGVQPQHF. Here the CDR3 DNA reads TGTGCCAGCAGCCGCGGACAGGGGGTAGGGGTTCAGCCCCAGCATTTT.

The rearrangement joins TRBV7-9 to TRBJ1-1; no clear D gene. Per the germline V gene, CDR1 is SEHNR and CDR2 is FQNEAQ (reference sequence). Trimming stripped 6 bases from V and 5 bases from J, with 16 bases between. This CDR3 has 14 residues. CDR3 coding DNA: TGTGCCAGCAGTCTGGTGCAAAGTGAGACTGAAGCTTTCTTT. It codes for CASSLVQSETEAFF.

Only a few counts were recorded for this clonotype. The rearrangement links TRBV7-2 to TRBJ2-5; D uncertain. CDR1 SGHTA and CDR2 FQGNSA come from the germline V gene. Trimming pared 1 base from V and 2 bases from J, leaving 11 bases between. CDR3 size: 15 residues. The DNA of the CDR3 is TGTGCCAGCAGCTTAGGACTGACGGTTCAAGAGACCCAGTACTTC. This translates into CASSLGLTVQETQYF.

This clonotype was counted only a few times. The chain has TRBV20-1 and TRBJ2-1; tentatively, D is TRBD1 (6 bases). Per the germline V gene, CDR1 is DFQATT and CDR2 is SNEGSKA (reference sequence). Trimming removed 0 bases at V and 12 bases at J, with 21 bases between. CDR3 length: 15 amino acids. The CDR3 loop is CSARDDRDTGLGQFF. The CDR3 DNA reads as TGCAGTGCTAGAGATGACCGGGACACGGGCCTCGGGCAGTTCTTC.

In its sample, this clonotype was seen many times. The chain links TRBV2 to TRBJ2-5; no definite D call. The CDR3 is made up of 15 amino acids. Germline V lookup: CDR1 SNHLY, CDR2 FYNNEI. V dropped 0 bases and J dropped 1 base, with 9 bases sitting between them. The CDR3 loop reads CASSEATTPQETQYF. The CDR3 nucleotides are TGTGCCAGCAGTGAAGCAACAACACCCCAAGAGACCCAGTACTTC.

Only a few counts were recorded for this clonotype. The gene calls are TRBV9 and TRBJ2-3, with 10 nucleotides matching TRBD2. The J segment lost 4 bases and the V segment lost 1 base, leaving 21 bases of the junction unmatched. The germline V gene has CDR1 SGDLS and CDR2 YYNGEE. The CDR3 consists of 21 residues. The CDR3 DNA sequence: TGTGCCAGCAGCGTATCTATCCAGTCTAGCGGGGGCCGCGCCCGGTCAGATACGCAGTATTTT. Residues: CASSVSIQSSGGRARSDTQYF.

The J gene is TRBJ1-5, the V gene TRBV18; 8 nucleotides line up with TRBD1. Germline-derived CDR1 and CDR2 are KGHSH and LQKENI. V dropped 4 bases and J dropped 3; count of bases not matched to a gene: 5. The CDR3 runs to 15 residues. The CDR3 nucleotides are TGTGCCAGCTCACGGACGACAGGGGACAATCAGCCCCAGCATTTT. This codes for CASSRTTGDNQPQHF.

V usage is TRBV27 and J usage is TRBJ2-7; D may be TRBD1 or TRBD2 (5 bases each). Germline CDR1 and CDR2: MNHEY and SMNVEV (reference sequence). The CDR3 is 14 residues long. The V end lost 6 bases, the J end lost 1 base, and 13 bases lay between the germline ends. The CDR3 sequence: CASRRTGASYEQYF. In DNA form, the CDR3 reads TGTGCCAGCAGACGCACCGGGGCTTCCTACGAGCAGTACTTC.

The chain uses TRBV20-1 and TRBJ1-2; D is unresolved. This CDR3 has 13 amino acids. Germline CDR1 reads DFQATT; CDR2 reads SNEGSKA (reference sequence). V lost 8 bases and J 1 base, leaving 14 bases between the germline ends. Here the CDR3 reads CSPKARFNYGYTF. CDR3 coding DNA: TGCAGTCCCAAAGCCCGCTTTAACTATGGCTACACCTTC.

The chain has TRBV5-1 and TRBJ1-1, with a possible D match to TRBD1 (5 bases). This CDR3 is 14 amino acids long. V was pared by 4 bases and J by 3 bases, with 13 bases between. The V gene's germline CDR1 is SGHRS and CDR2 YFSETQ. CDR3 coding DNA: TGCGCCAGCAGCCCAAGAGAGGGGTACACTGAAGCTTTCTTT. Translation gives CASSPREGYTEAFF. Together with reference TRBV5-1 and TRBJ1-1, the CDR3 gives the full variable domain: KAGVTQTPRYLIKTRGQQVTLSCSPISGHRSVSWYQQTPGQGLQFLFEYFSETQRNKGNFPGRFSGRQFSNSRSEMNVSTLELGDSALYLCASSPREGYTEAFFGQGTRLTVV.

This sequence joins TRBV11-2 and TRBJ2-1; TRBD2 aligns across 8 bases. The length of the CDR3 is 15 residues. The germline V gene encodes CDR1 SGHAT and CDR2 FQNNGV. The ends lost 2 bases at V and 3 bases at J; junction bases unmatched: 3. The CDR3 nucleotides are TGTGCCAGCAGCTTATCAGCGGGGGTCTACAATGAGCAGTTCTTC. This translates into CASSLSAGVYNEQFF.

The chain has TRBV5-5 and TRBJ1-5; D gene unclear. Trimming removed 6 bases at V and 0 bases at J, with 10 bases between. The CDR3 sequence is 14 residues long. Per germline, CDR1 SGHKS and CDR2 YYEKEE (reference sequence). DNA of the CDR3: TGTGCCAGCACACCAGAACTTAGCAATCAGCCCCAGCATTTT. Translated: CASTPELSNQPQHF.

The chain uses TRBV2 and TRBJ2-3, with D unclear. The CDR3 length is 15 residues. V lost 6 bases and J 2 bases, leaving 15 bases between the germline ends. Germline CDR1 reads SNHLY; CDR2 reads FYNNEI. The CDR3 DNA is TGTGCCAGCAGGGCCGGCCTTCTTTACACAGATACGCAGTATTTT. This gives the protein CASRAGLLYTDTQYF.

The sample holds a few counts of this clonotype. The CDR3 here is CAISSGAGNSPLHF. The DNA of the CDR3 is TGTGCCATCAGTTCGGGGGCTGGTAATTCACCCCTCCACTTT. The chain uses TRBV10-3 and TRBJ1-6; tentatively, D is TRBD1 (6 bases). The CDR3 sequence is 14 residues long. Germline CDR1 is ENHRY and CDR2 is SYGVKD. V lost 5 bases to trimming and J lost 6 bases, with 11 bases between them.